A selection of T cell receptor beta chains follows, all from one sample in a study of blood T cells in healthy people across ages. Each CDR3 protein gets one entry after TCRdb re-called the 5' RACE reads with MiXCR. The table lists roughly 1,300,000 distinct CDR3 sequences, 59% of them singletons, with about 6.7% in the top ten. Source material: blood. These receptors originate from a man younger than 30 in good health. CDR3s include the opening cysteine and the closing phenylalanine or tryptophan. Fields, in order: clone size, V gene, J gene, D gene, CDR3 DNA, CDR3 protein. The D gene is left open where the match is weak. Size is omitted from some rows. Given values are once, few, many or a class for expanded clones.

clone_size: NA
v_call: TRBV2
j_call: TRBJ2-1
d_call: TRBD1
cdr3_nt: TGTGCCAGCTTACTCAGGGGGAATGAGCAGTTCTTC
cdr3_aa: CASLLRGNEQFF

clone_size: few
v_call: TRBV7-2
j_call: TRBJ2-7
d_call: TRBD2
cdr3_nt: TGTGCCAGCAGCTTATTGTTCACTAGCGGGGCTTACGAGCAGTACTTC
cdr3_aa: CASSLLFTSGAYEQYF

clone_size: NA
v_call: TRBV20-1
j_call: TRBJ2-5
d_call: TRBD2
cdr3_nt: TGCAGTGCTAGAGCGGGAGGTACGGAGACCCAGTACTTC
cdr3_aa: CSARAGGTETQYF

clone_size: NA
v_call: TRBV5-1
j_call: TRBJ1-1
d_call: TRBD1
cdr3_nt: TGCGCCAGCAGCTTGGTGTCAGGGGGCTATAACACTGAAGCTTTCTTT
cdr3_aa: CASSLVSGGYNTEAFF

clone_size: NA
v_call: TRBV7-9
j_call: TRBJ1-2
d_call: TRBD1
cdr3_nt: TGTGCCAGCAGCCAGATTGTGGGACAGCACTACTATGGCTACACCTTC
cdr3_aa: CASSQIVGQHYYGYTF

clone_size: NA
v_call: TRBV27
j_call: TRBJ2-7
d_call: NA
cdr3_nt: TGTGCCAGCACACCGCGGCCCCCTATCTACGAGCAGTACTTC
cdr3_aa: CASTPRPPIYEQYF

clone_size: NA
v_call: TRBV25-1
j_call: TRBJ1-2
d_call: TRBD1
cdr3_nt: TGTGCCAGCAGTGATCCATCGGGACAGGGCTATGGCTACACCTTC
cdr3_aa: CASSDPSGQGYGYTF

clone_size: NA
v_call: TRBV20-1
j_call: TRBJ2-3
d_call: NA
cdr3_nt: TGCAGCGCCGGATCAAGACCAGATACGCAGTATTTT
cdr3_aa: CSAGSRPDTQYF

clone_size: few
v_call: TRBV20-1
j_call: TRBJ2-7
d_call: NA
cdr3_nt: TGCAGTGCTAGAGATCTACAGGGAGACTCCTACGAGCAGTACTTC
cdr3_aa: CSARDLQGDSYEQYF

clone_size: NA
v_call: TRBV28
j_call: TRBJ2-5
d_call: TRBD2
cdr3_nt: TGTGCCAGCATTAGCCCCGGGGGGAGGACCCAGTACTTC
cdr3_aa: CASISPGGRTQYF

clone_size: NA
v_call: TRBV18
j_call: TRBJ2-5
d_call: NA
cdr3_nt: TGTGCCAGCTCACCGTCAGGGACCGGGACCCAGTACTTC
cdr3_aa: CASSPSGTGTQYF

clone_size: NA
v_call: TRBV6-5
j_call: TRBJ1-5
d_call: NA
cdr3_nt: TGTGCCAGCAGGGTGGACAGAAATAGCAATCAGCCCCAGCATTTT
cdr3_aa: CASRVDRNSNQPQHF

clone_size: few
v_call: TRBV7-2
j_call: TRBJ2-7
d_call: TRBD2
cdr3_nt: TGTGCCAGCAGCTTAGTCGGGGGGTCGAACTACGAGCAGTACTTC
cdr3_aa: CASSLVGGSNYEQYF

clone_size: NA
v_call: TRBV20-1
j_call: TRBJ2-7
d_call: NA
cdr3_nt: TGCAGTGCTAGAGTCCCAAGGTCTGCGGACTACGAGCAGTACTTC
cdr3_aa: CSARVPRSADYEQYF

clone_size: few
v_call: TRBV4-3
j_call: TRBJ2-7
d_call: NA
cdr3_nt: TGCGCCAGCAGCCAGACTATCGTTCCCTTCTACGAGCAGTACTTC
cdr3_aa: CASSQTIVPFYEQYF

clone_size: NA
v_call: TRBV29-1
j_call: TRBJ2-2
d_call: NA
cdr3_nt: TGCAGCGCTCAAAATTTAAACACCGGGGAGCTGTTTTTT
cdr3_aa: CSAQNLNTGELFF

clone_size: NA
v_call: TRBV24-1
j_call: TRBJ2-5
d_call: NA
cdr3_nt: TGTGCCACCAGTGACTCCCTCCCGGGATACGGCGGGCAAGAGACCCAGTACTTC
cdr3_aa: CATSDSLPGYGGQETQYF

clone_size: few
v_call: TRBV18
j_call: TRBJ2-1
d_call: TRBD1
cdr3_nt: TGTGCCAGCTCACCACGACAGGGGGACAACAATGAGCAGTTCTTC
cdr3_aa: CASSPRQGDNNEQFF

clone_size: NA
v_call: TRBV29-1
j_call: TRBJ2-2
d_call: TRBD2
cdr3_nt: TGCAGCGTTGAGGAGCGGGAGACTGGGGACACCGGGGAGCTGTTTTTT
cdr3_aa: CSVEERETGDTGELFF

clone_size: once
v_call: TRBV7-8
j_call: TRBJ1-2
d_call: NA
cdr3_nt: TGTGGCAGCAGCCCCACCGGGACAACCTATGGCTACACCTTC
cdr3_aa: CGSSPTGTTYGYTF

clone_size: NA
v_call: TRBV4-2
j_call: TRBJ2-7
d_call: NA
cdr3_nt: TGTGCCAGCAACCAGGATACCTACGAGCAGTACTTC
cdr3_aa: CASNQDTYEQYF

clone_size: NA
v_call: TRBV27
j_call: TRBJ1-2
d_call: NA
cdr3_nt: TGTGCCAGCAGTCCCAGGTTTGTTGGCTATGGCTACACCTTC
cdr3_aa: CASSPRFVGYGYTF

clone_size: few
v_call: TRBV12-3/TRBV12-4
j_call: TRBJ2-5
d_call: TRBD2
cdr3_nt: TGTGCCAGCAGCCCCACTAGCGGGAGGGTCGGGGAGACCCAGTACTTC
cdr3_aa: CASSPTSGRVGETQYF

clone_size: NA
v_call: TRBV20-1
j_call: TRBJ1-6
d_call: NA
cdr3_nt: TGCAGTGCCGCTAACTCCGGAAGGAATTCACCCCTCCACTTT
cdr3_aa: CSAANSGRNSPLHF

clone_size: NA
v_call: TRBV7-2
j_call: TRBJ2-5
d_call: NA
cdr3_nt: TGTGCCAGCAGCTTAATGCCCCTGAGTTGGGAGACCCAGTACTTC
cdr3_aa: CASSLMPLSWETQYF

clone_size: NA
v_call: TRBV4-1
j_call: TRBJ1-2
d_call: NA
cdr3_nt: TGCGCCAGCAGCCAACCTCTCGGTCCTCAATATGGCTACACCTTC
cdr3_aa: CASSQPLGPQYGYTF

clone_size: NA
v_call: TRBV27
j_call: TRBJ2-7
d_call: TRBD1
cdr3_nt: TGTGCCAGCAGTTTAACCCCGGGACAGGCGAGCTCCTACGAGCAGTACTTC
cdr3_aa: CASSLTPGQASSYEQYF

clone_size: NA
v_call: TRBV4-1
j_call: TRBJ2-7
d_call: NA
cdr3_nt: TGCGCCAGCAGCCAAATAGAGGTTATGTACGAGCAGTACTTC
cdr3_aa: CASSQIEVMYEQYF

clone_size: NA
v_call: TRBV7-9
j_call: TRBJ2-7
d_call: NA
cdr3_nt: TGTGCCAGCAGCTTAGCGGAGGCCACCAACTCAAACGAGCAGTACTTC
cdr3_aa: CASSLAEATNSNEQYF

clone_size: NA
v_call: TRBV6-6
j_call: TRBJ1-4
d_call: NA
cdr3_nt: TGCGCCAGCAGGACACTTAAGGATGAAAAACTGTTTTTT
cdr3_aa: CASRTLKDEKLFF

clone_size: NA
v_call: TRBV5-1
j_call: TRBJ1-5
d_call: TRBD1
cdr3_nt: TGCGCCAGCAGCCCACAGGGGTTCGATCAGCCCCAGCATTTT
cdr3_aa: CASSPQGFDQPQHF

clone_size: NA
v_call: TRBV12-3/TRBV12-4
j_call: TRBJ2-1
d_call: NA
cdr3_nt: TGTGCCACCCAACGCGAGGAGCAGTTCTTC
cdr3_aa: CATQREEQFF

clone_size: NA
v_call: TRBV14
j_call: TRBJ2-1
d_call: TRBD2
cdr3_nt: TGTGCCAGCAGCCAATATACTAGCGGATCTCTCCAGTTCTTC
cdr3_aa: CASSQYTSGSLQFF

clone_size: NA
v_call: TRBV19
j_call: TRBJ1-5
d_call: NA
cdr3_nt: TGTGCCACCGAAAAAAGTGGCAATCAGCCCCAGCATTTT
cdr3_aa: CATEKSGNQPQHF

clone_size: NA
v_call: TRBV9
j_call: TRBJ1-5
d_call: NA
cdr3_nt: TGTGCCAGCAGCGTAGAGGGAGACAGCGCTCGTTATAGCAATCAGCCCCAGCATTTT
cdr3_aa: CASSVEGDSARYSNQPQHF

clone_size: NA
v_call: TRBV2
j_call: TRBJ1-6
d_call: TRBD1
cdr3_nt: TGTGCCAGCAGCCCCGCGGGGACAGGGAGTTCACCCCTCCACTTT
cdr3_aa: CASSPAGTGSSPLHF

clone_size: NA
v_call: TRBV4-1
j_call: TRBJ1-2
d_call: NA
cdr3_nt: TGCGCCAGCAGCCAAGTTATGGGGAATGGCTACACCTTC
cdr3_aa: CASSQVMGNGYTF

clone_size: few
v_call: TRBV4-1
j_call: TRBJ2-1
d_call: NA
cdr3_nt: TGCGCTAGCAGCTCCTCTAGGAACAATGAGCAGTTCTTC
cdr3_aa: CASSSSRNNEQFF

clone_size: NA
v_call: TRBV7-6
j_call: TRBJ2-1
d_call: NA
cdr3_nt: TGTGCCAGCAGCGGCGGGAAGCCCGGTGAGCAGTTCTTC
cdr3_aa: CASSGGKPGEQFF

clone_size: NA
v_call: TRBV27
j_call: TRBJ2-2
d_call: TRBD2
cdr3_nt: TGTGCCAGCAGGACCGGGACTACGAACACCGGGGAGCTGTTTTTT
cdr3_aa: CASRTGTTNTGELFF

clone_size: NA
v_call: TRBV4-3
j_call: TRBJ2-3
d_call: NA
cdr3_nt: TGCGCCAGCAGCCAAGATTTCGTAGATACGCAGTATTTT
cdr3_aa: CASSQDFVDTQYF

clone_size: few
v_call: TRBV4-2
j_call: TRBJ2-5
d_call: NA
cdr3_nt: TGTGCCAGCAGCCTCGACGGAACACCTCAAGAGACCCAGTACTTC
cdr3_aa: CASSLDGTPQETQYF

clone_size: NA
v_call: TRBV2
j_call: TRBJ2-5
d_call: NA
cdr3_nt: TGTGCCAGTCTGGACCAGGGGCTTGGGAATGAGCAGTACTTC
cdr3_aa: CASLDQGLGNEQYF

clone_size: NA
v_call: TRBV6-5
j_call: TRBJ2-7
d_call: NA
cdr3_nt: TGTGCCAGCAGCCTTGCAGGGCCTTTCTACGAGCAGTACTTC
cdr3_aa: CASSLAGPFYEQYF

clone_size: NA
v_call: TRBV7-6
j_call: TRBJ2-3
d_call: TRBD1
cdr3_nt: TGTGCCAGCAGCCCGCAACGGACAGGGAGCGGAGGCACAGATACGCAGTATTTT
cdr3_aa: CASSPQRTGSGGTDTQYF

clone_size: few
v_call: TRBV7-2
j_call: TRBJ2-3
d_call: NA
cdr3_nt: TGTGCCAGCAGCTCCCGCTGGAGACCCACAGATACGCAGTATTTT
cdr3_aa: CASSSRWRPTDTQYF

clone_size: few
v_call: TRBV2
j_call: TRBJ1-1
d_call: NA
cdr3_nt: TGTGCCAGCAGGGAGACAGAATCGGTCACTGAAGCTTTCTTT
cdr3_aa: CASRETESVTEAFF

clone_size: few
v_call: TRBV25-1
j_call: TRBJ2-7
d_call: TRBD2
cdr3_nt: TGTGCCAGCAGTGCACTAGCGGGAGTCAACGAGCAGTACTTC
cdr3_aa: CASSALAGVNEQYF

clone_size: NA
v_call: TRBV6-5
j_call: TRBJ1-5
d_call: NA
cdr3_nt: TGTGCCAGCGGCCAAAATACAGGACCGACTAATCAGCCCCAGCATTTT
cdr3_aa: CASGQNTGPTNQPQHF

clone_size: few
v_call: TRBV4-3
j_call: TRBJ2-7
d_call: TRBD1
cdr3_nt: TGCGCCAGCAGCCAAGGTCCCGGGACAGTATACGAGCAGTACTTC
cdr3_aa: CASSQGPGTVYEQYF

clone_size: NA
v_call: TRBV20-1
j_call: TRBJ2-7
d_call: TRBD2
cdr3_nt: TGCAGTGCTAGTTTTCTAGCGGGGTCCTACGAGCAGTACTTC
cdr3_aa: CSASFLAGSYEQYF

clone_size: NA
v_call: TRBV12-3/TRBV12-4
j_call: TRBJ1-2
d_call: NA
cdr3_nt: TGTGCCAGCAGCAAGGGTGGCCTAGCTAACTATGGCTACACCTTC
cdr3_aa: CASSKGGLANYGYTF

clone_size: NA
v_call: TRBV6-1
j_call: TRBJ2-7
d_call: NA
cdr3_nt: TGTGCCAGCACCCAAGGCGGGGCCCCTTCCTACGAGCAGTACTTC
cdr3_aa: CASTQGGAPSYEQYF

clone_size: many
v_call: TRBV25-1
j_call: TRBJ2-7
d_call: NA
cdr3_nt: TGTGCCAGCAGTGTCGAATACGAGCAGTACTTC
cdr3_aa: CASSVEYEQYF

clone_size: NA
v_call: TRBV25-1
j_call: TRBJ1-1
d_call: NA
cdr3_nt: TGTGCCAGCAGTGAATTTGGGGGGCGGACTGAAGCTTTCTTT
cdr3_aa: CASSEFGGRTEAFF

clone_size: NA
v_call: TRBV20-1
j_call: TRBJ2-7
d_call: NA
cdr3_nt: TGCAGTGCGCCACCTTCGACAGGATCCTACGAGCAGTACTTC
cdr3_aa: CSAPPSTGSYEQYF

clone_size: NA
v_call: TRBV15
j_call: TRBJ1-1
d_call: NA
cdr3_nt: TGTGCCACCAGCAGCTCAGGGGTTGGGACTGAAGCTTTCTTT
cdr3_aa: CATSSSGVGTEAFF

clone_size: NA
v_call: TRBV4-2
j_call: TRBJ1-1
d_call: NA
cdr3_nt: TGTGCCAGCAGCCAAGGGGGTCTCGGCTCTGAAGCTTTCTTT
cdr3_aa: CASSQGGLGSEAFF

clone_size: NA
v_call: TRBV6-5
j_call: TRBJ1-5
d_call: NA
cdr3_nt: TGTGCCAGCAGTTACCTCAGCAATCAGCCCCAGCATTTT
cdr3_aa: CASSYLSNQPQHF

clone_size: once
v_call: TRBV9
j_call: TRBJ2-2
d_call: NA
cdr3_nt: TGTGCCAGCAGCGTAAGGTCCCGGAGTCAAAGCGGGGAGCTGTTTTTT
cdr3_aa: CASSVRSRSQSGELFF